Described below is a single T cell receptor (beta chain) sequence and its context. This clonotype was observed many times. What antigen it recognizes has not been identified. No per-base quality is available; no much larger clone lies one base away. In light of the paper, this sample's treatment or condition label describes: allogeneic hematopoietic cell transplantation with graft depleted of TCRalphabeta T cells and CD19 B cells. Transplant recipients were children who received TCRalphabeta/CD19-depleted allogeneic hematopoietic cell grafts. Library prep was done by PCR. TCRdb names Illumina HiSeq 2500 as the instrument used. To normalize quantification of the TCRbeta repertoire, the TCR libraries were built with molecular barcoding that relied on unique molecular identifiers. TCRdb handled the public reads itself, with Q25 trimming in fastp and clone calling in MiXCR, and kept productive beta chains. Under each unique CDR3 protein, matching rows form one entry showing the most common genes and DNA. The sample table shows approximately 18,000 distinct CDR3 sequences, and 4.5% to 5.5% are seen once. The ten largest clonotypes hold approximately 6.9% of the sample.

The sample originates from a study of T-cell reconstitution after alpha-beta-depleted transplantation in children (dated by TCRdb to 2016 to 2018). Context from the whole study: Using TCR repertoire profiling, the study quantitatively followed how T-cell immune reconstitution unfolded in children after TCRalphabeta/CD19-depleted allogeneic hematopoietic cell transplantation.

Results and caveats for the whole study, not just this receptor: In some patients, the high TCRbeta diversity seen at day 60 was put down to recipient T cells and intrathymic progenitors that had survived conditioning. Over subsequent months, a decline in hyperexpanded clone frequencies was noted, and after one year, T-cell counts and TCRbeta diversity were mostly ascribed to newly produced T cells. Apparently early alphabetaT-cell count recovery about two months after transplant reportedly relied on only several hundred rapidly expanded clones derived from non-depleted graft cells.

Counted from cysteine to phenylalanine, this CDR3 has 13 amino acids. Just the 39-base CDR3 DNA is kept, in frame starting at base 1. Trimming costs V 1 base and J 2 bases, and their ends lie 9 bases apart. CDR1 GTSNPN and CDR2 SVGIG were looked up in the germline V gene (reference sequence). This chain joins TRBV30 to TRBJ2-7; the D gene lacks a confident call. The receptor was isolated from a boy between 10 and 17 years old with acute lymphoblastic leukemia, due to receive a stem cell transplant. Source: PBMCs, taken before TCRalphabeta/CD19-depleted stem cell transplant. This receptor carries the CDR3 CAWSGRVPYEQYF. The bases are TGTGCCTGGAGTGGTAGGGTCCCCTACGAGCAGTACTTC. The variable domain in full, with residues beyond the CDR3 obtained from the reference TRBV30 and TRBJ2-7 genes, is SQTIHQWPATLVQPVGSPLSLECTVEGTSNPNLYWYRQAAGRGLQLLFYSVGIGQISSEVPQNLSASRPQDRQFILSSKKLLLSDSGFYLCAWSGRVPYEQYFGPGTRLTVT.